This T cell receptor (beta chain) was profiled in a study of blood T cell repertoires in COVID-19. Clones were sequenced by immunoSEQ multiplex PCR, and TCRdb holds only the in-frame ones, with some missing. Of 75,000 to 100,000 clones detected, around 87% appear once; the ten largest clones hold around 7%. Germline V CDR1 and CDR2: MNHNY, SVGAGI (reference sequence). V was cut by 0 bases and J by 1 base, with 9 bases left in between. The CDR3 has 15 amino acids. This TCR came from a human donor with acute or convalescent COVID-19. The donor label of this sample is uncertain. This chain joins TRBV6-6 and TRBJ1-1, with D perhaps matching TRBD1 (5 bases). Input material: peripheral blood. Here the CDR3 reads CASSYSRQSNTEAFF. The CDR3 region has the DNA TGTGCCAGCAGTTACTCGAGACAGTCGAACACTGAAGCTTTCTTT.